This passage covers 19 T cell receptor beta chains from one sample sequenced in a study of T cell changes during pregnancy in multiple sclerosis. Libraries were prepared by immunoSEQ multiplex PCR; TCRdb keeps only in-frame clonotypes and omits some of them. Of about 68,000 clones listed, roughly 89% were seen once; the top ten hold more than 0.75%. Sequencing was performed on peripheral blood, taken in the second trimester of pregnancy. Every receptor here comes from a female donor with multiple sclerosis, enrolled in a pregnancy study.

The J gene is TRBJ2-2, the V gene TRBV2; 7 nucleotides match TRBD2. The junction had 5 bases not matched to a gene; V was cut back by 6 bases and J by 1 base. Looked up from germline, CDR1 is SNHLY and CDR2 is FYNNEI. The CDR3 is 15 amino acids. In DNA, the CDR3 is TGTGCCAGCAGAGGATTAGCGGGGAACACCGGGGAGCTGTTTTTT. Translated: CASRGLAGNTGELFF.

The rearrangement uses TRBV14 and TRBJ2-3; 9 bases are a match to TRBD1. Trimming cost V 4 bases and J 2 bases; bases outside gene matches: 10. Germline V lookup: CDR1 SGHDN, CDR2 FVKESK. This CDR3 region has 17 residues. The chain's CDR3 is CASSRRGTGKNTDTQYF. The CDR3 DNA is TGTGCCAGCAGCCGGCGAGGGACAGGGAAAAACACAGATACGCAGTATTTT.

The V gene is TRBV5-8, the J gene TRBJ2-7; D gene unclear. Germline V CDR1 and CDR2: SGHTS, YDEGEE. This CDR3 contains 13 residues. V was cut by 2 bases and J by 1 base, with 7 bases left in between. CDR3 sequence: CASSFGVSYEQYF. In DNA, the CDR3 is TGTGCCAGCAGCTTTGGAGTTTCCTACGAGCAGTACTTC.

The genes are TRBV7-9 and TRBJ1-1; TRBD1 matches 9 bases. Per the germline V gene, CDR1 is SEHNR and CDR2 is FQNEAQ (reference sequence). This CDR3 comprises 14 residues. The V and J ends lost 2 bases and 4 bases, in that order; junction bases with no gene match: 2. CDR3 DNA: TGTGCCAGCAGCTTAACGACAGGGGGCACTGAAGCTTTCTTT. It is translated as CASSLTTGGTEAFF.

This chain uses TRBV4-3 with TRBJ1-6, with D unclear. The CDR3 loop spans 15 amino acids. The germline CDR1 and CDR2 sequences are LGHNA and YSLEER. V was shortened by 1 base and J by 4 bases, with 8 bases between the two germline ends. CDR3 sequence: CASSQGSGYNSPLHF. CDR3 nucleotides: TGCGCCAGCAGCCAAGGCTCCGGGTATAATTCACCCCTCCACTTT.

The chain is built from TRBV6-5 and TRBJ1-2; 8 positions agree with TRBD1. V lost 4 bases, J lost 4 bases, and 8 bases stayed unmatched. There are 15 residues in the CDR3. CDR1 and CDR2 from the germline V gene are MNHEY and SVGAGI. CDR3 DNA: TGTGCCAGCAGTTCCGGACAGGGAGGGAGCTATGGCTACACCTTC. Residues: CASSSGQGGSYGYTF.

This chain uses TRBV9 with TRBJ2-3; D is ambiguous. Germline V CDR1 and CDR2: SGDLS, YYNGEE. The CDR3 spans 13 residues. The CDR3 protein is CASTELNTDTQYF. The CDR3 DNA reads as TGTGCTTCCACGGAGCTAAACACAGATACGCAGTATTTT.

V is TRBV20-1 and J is TRBJ2-7, with D hard to call. The CDR3 extends over 11 amino acids. V shed 2 bases and J shed 6 bases, with 8 bases lying between them. Germline V lookup: CDR1 DFQATT, CDR2 SNEGSKA (reference sequence). The CDR3, as DNA: TGCAGTGCTAGATCTGGCACCGAGCAGTACTTC. It encodes CSARSGTEQYF.

The chain couples TRBV9 to TRBJ1-2; 9 nucleotides align to TRBD1. The CDR3 loop spans 14 amino acids. The V and J ends lost 0 bases and 4 bases, in that order; junction bases with no gene match: 1. From germline, CDR1 is SGDLS and CDR2 YYNGEE. The CDR3 protein is CASSVGTGVYGYTF. DNA for the CDR3: TGTGCCAGCAGCGTAGGGACAGGGGTCTATGGCTACACCTTC.

The rearrangement uses TRBV7-2 and TRBJ2-3, with 9 nucleotides matching TRBD1. The length of the CDR3 is 16 residues. Per the germline V gene, CDR1 is SGHTA and CDR2 is FQGNSA. V gave up 5 bases and J gave up 0 bases; unmatched junction bases: 6. The CDR3 bases are TGTGCCAGCAGCATAACAGGGGGCATGAGCACAGATACGCAGTATTTT. This codes for CASSITGGMSTDTQYF.

The chain recombines TRBV6-4 with TRBJ2-5, with D tentatively TRBD2 (7 bases). Germline loops: CDR1 MRHNA, CDR2 SNTAGT. CDR3 size: 20 residues. V shed 5 bases and J shed 0 bases, with 28 bases lying between them. DNA of the CDR3: TGTGCCAGCAGTTCCCGTGGGGCGGGGGTGCGGCAGGGGTACCAAGAGACCCAGTACTTC. The encoded protein is CASSSRGAGVRQGYQETQYF.

This sequence joins TRBV7-9 and TRBJ1-2; D might be TRBD1 (6 bases). V lost 2 bases and J lost 6, with 10 bases in between. CDR1 is SEHNR, CDR2 FQNEAQ, per germline (reference sequence). There are 13 residues in the CDR3. The CDR3 region is CASSLISGDGYTF. Here the CDR3 DNA reads TGTGCCAGCAGCTTAATATCAGGGGATGGCTACACCTTC.

This rearrangement joins TRBV9 to TRBJ1-1; the D is unclear. The V gene's germline CDR1 is SGDLS and CDR2 YYNGEE. The length of the CDR3 is 12 residues. V lost 4 bases, J lost 4 bases, and 8 bases lay in between. The CDR3 region has the DNA TGTGCCAGCAGCCCCCAGTTCACTGAAGCTTTCTTT. This translates into CASSPQFTEAFF.

The rearrangement joins TRBV2 to TRBJ1-4; 9 nucleotides align to TRBD1. Germline-derived CDR1 and CDR2 are SNHLY and FYNNEI. V was pared by 7 bases and J by 5 bases, with 2 bases of the junction left unmatched. The CDR3 is 13 amino acids. The CDR3 spells CASKQGANEKLFF. For the CDR3, the DNA is TGTGCCAGCAAACAGGGGGCGAATGAAAAACTGTTTTTT.

CDR3 region: CASSGTGTGRGETQYF. The CDR3 bases are TGTGCCAGCAGCGGAACCGGGACAGGGAGGGGAGAGACCCAGTACTTC. The chain joins TRBV9 to TRBJ2-5, with 9 positions matching TRBD1. The CDR3 runs 16 residues. The J segment lost 4 bases and the V segment lost 3 bases, leaving 10 bases of the junction unmatched. Germline CDR1 reads SGDLS; CDR2 reads YYNGEE.

V usage is TRBV2 and J usage is TRBJ1-3; TRBD1 might be the D (6 bases). The CDR3 consists of 16 residues. Germline CDR1 reads SNHLY; CDR2 reads FYNNEI. With 6 bases removed from V and 0 bases from J, the gap between germline ends came to 15 bases. The CDR3 reads CASSREQGHSGNTIYF. The CDR3 nucleotides are TGTGCCAGCAGCCGAGAACAGGGACACTCTGGAAACACCATATATTTT.

CDR3 nucleotide sequence: TGTGCCAGCAGCTTGCTCCCGGGACAGAGTAATGAAAAACTGTTTTTT. Its translation is CASSLLPGQSNEKLFF. The chain employs TRBV7-2 and TRBJ1-4, with 7 bases aligning to TRBD1. The CDR3 runs to 16 residues. The germline V gene has CDR1 SGHTA and CDR2 FQGNSA. V gave up 3 bases and J gave up 4 bases; unmatched junction bases: 8.

J is TRBJ1-5 and V is TRBV9; tentatively, D is TRBD1 (5 bases). Germline values: CDR1 SGDLS, CDR2 YYNGEE. The CDR3 covers 14 residues. Trimming took off 3 bases at V and 9 bases at J, with 16 bases between the two ends. CDR3 protein: CASSGGDPQMPQHF. The CDR3 nucleotides are TGTGCCAGCAGCGGGGGGGACCCTCAGATGCCCCAGCATTTT.

This clone was counted a single time. J is TRBJ1-5 and V is TRBV9; tentatively, D is TRBD1 (6 bases). Germline loops: CDR1 SGDLS, CDR2 YYNGEE. V dropped 4 bases and J dropped 3 bases, with 11 bases sitting between them. The CDR3 loop spans 14 amino acids. The DNA for the CDR3 is TGTGCCAGCAGCCCGTCAGGGGCCAATCAGCCCCAGCATTTT. This gives the protein CASSPSGANQPQHF.